The present TCR beta chain was sequenced within a study of cytomegalovirus exposure and HLA in healthy donors. The PCR employed 60 Vbeta primers together with 13 Jbeta primers. The assay was immunoSEQ multiplex PCR, and TCRdb's table has in-frame clones only and misses some. The table shows around 160,000 clones, with roughly four fifths occurring only once. Deletions cut 3 bases from V and 4 bases from J, with 10 bases between. Germline-derived CDR1 and CDR2 are SNHLY and FYNNEI. CDR3 size: 14 residues. Sequencing input: PBMCs. This sequence was found in a man over 45 in good health and CMV-seropositive. The rearrangement uses TRBV2 and TRBJ1-5, with D maybe TRBD1 (6 bases). CDR3 residues: CASSERQANQPQHF. CDR3 DNA: TGTGCCAGCAGTGAGCGACAGGCAAATCAGCCCCAGCATTTT.